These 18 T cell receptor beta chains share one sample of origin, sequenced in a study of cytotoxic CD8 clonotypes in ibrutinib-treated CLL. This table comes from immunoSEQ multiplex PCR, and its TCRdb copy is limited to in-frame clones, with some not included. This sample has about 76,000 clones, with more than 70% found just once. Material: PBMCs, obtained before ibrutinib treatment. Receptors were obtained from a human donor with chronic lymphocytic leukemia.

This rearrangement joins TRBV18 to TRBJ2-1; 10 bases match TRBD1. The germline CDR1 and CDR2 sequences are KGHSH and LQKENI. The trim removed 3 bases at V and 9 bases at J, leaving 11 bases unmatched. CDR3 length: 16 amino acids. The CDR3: CASSPTVATGGGEQFF. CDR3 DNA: TGTGCCAGCTCACCTACTGTAGCGACAGGGGGCGGTGAGCAGTTCTTC.

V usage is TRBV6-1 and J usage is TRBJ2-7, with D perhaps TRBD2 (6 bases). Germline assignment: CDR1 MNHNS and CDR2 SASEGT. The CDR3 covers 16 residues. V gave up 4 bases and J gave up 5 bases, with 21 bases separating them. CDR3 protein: CASSAKKTSLSDEQYF. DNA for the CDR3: TGTGCCAGCAGTGCGAAAAAGACTAGTTTGTCCGACGAGCAGTACTTC.

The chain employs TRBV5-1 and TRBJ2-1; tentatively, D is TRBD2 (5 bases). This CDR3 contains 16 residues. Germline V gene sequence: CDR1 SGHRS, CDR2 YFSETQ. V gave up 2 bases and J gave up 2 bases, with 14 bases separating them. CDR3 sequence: CASSFTRSQTYNEQFF. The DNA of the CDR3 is TGCGCCAGCAGCTTTACTAGATCGCAAACCTACAATGAGCAGTTCTTC.

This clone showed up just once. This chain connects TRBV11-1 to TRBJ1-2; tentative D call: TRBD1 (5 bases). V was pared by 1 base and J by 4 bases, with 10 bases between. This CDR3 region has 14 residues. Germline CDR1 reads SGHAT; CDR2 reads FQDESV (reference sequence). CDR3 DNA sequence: TGTGCCAGCAGCTTAGATTGGCAGGGCTATGGCTACACCTTC. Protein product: CASSLDWQGYGYTF.

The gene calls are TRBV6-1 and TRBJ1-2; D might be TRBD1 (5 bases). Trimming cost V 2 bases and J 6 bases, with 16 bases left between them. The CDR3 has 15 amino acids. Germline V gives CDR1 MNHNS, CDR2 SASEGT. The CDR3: CASSESTGVMDGYTF. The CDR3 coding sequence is TGTGCCAGCAGTGAAAGTACGGGGGTAATGGATGGCTACACCTTC.

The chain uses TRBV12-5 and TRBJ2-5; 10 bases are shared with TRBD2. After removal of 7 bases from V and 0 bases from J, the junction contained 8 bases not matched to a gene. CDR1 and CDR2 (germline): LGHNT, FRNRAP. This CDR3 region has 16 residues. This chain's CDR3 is CASAWEREGDQETQYF. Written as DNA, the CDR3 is TGTGCTAGTGCCTGGGAGCGGGAGGGAGACCAAGAGACCCAGTACTTC.

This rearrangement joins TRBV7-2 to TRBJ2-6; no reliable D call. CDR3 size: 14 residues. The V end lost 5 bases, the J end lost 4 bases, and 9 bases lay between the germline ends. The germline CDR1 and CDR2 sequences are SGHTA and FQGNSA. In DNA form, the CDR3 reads TGTGCCAGCAGCCCGGATACAGGGGCCAACGTCCTGACTTTC. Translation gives CASSPDTGANVLTF.

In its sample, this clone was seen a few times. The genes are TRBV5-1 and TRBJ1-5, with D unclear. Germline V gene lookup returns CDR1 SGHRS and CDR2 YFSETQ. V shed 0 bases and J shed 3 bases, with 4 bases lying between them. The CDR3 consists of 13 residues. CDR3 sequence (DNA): TGCGCCAGCAGCTTGGAGGTCAATCAGCCCCAGCATTTT. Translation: CASSLEVNQPQHF. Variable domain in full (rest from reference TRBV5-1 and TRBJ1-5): KAGVTQTPRYLIKTRGQQVTLSCSPISGHRSVSWYQQTPGQGLQFLFEYFSETQRNKGNFPGRFSGRQFSNSRSEMNVSTLELGDSALYLCASSLEVNQPQHFGDGTRLSIL.

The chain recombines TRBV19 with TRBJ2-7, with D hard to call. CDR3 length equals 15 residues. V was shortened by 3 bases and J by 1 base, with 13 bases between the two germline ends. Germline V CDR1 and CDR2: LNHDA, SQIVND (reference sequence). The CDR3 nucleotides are TGTGCCAGTAGTATCGTCTACAGATCTTCCTACGAGCAGTACTTC. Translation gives CASSIVYRSSYEQYF.

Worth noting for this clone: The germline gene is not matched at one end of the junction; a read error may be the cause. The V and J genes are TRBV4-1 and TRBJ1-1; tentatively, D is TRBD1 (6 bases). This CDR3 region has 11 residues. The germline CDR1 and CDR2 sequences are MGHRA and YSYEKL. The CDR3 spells CASSQSQGRVF. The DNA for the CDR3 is TGCGCCAGCAGCCAATCACAGGGTCGGGTCTTT.

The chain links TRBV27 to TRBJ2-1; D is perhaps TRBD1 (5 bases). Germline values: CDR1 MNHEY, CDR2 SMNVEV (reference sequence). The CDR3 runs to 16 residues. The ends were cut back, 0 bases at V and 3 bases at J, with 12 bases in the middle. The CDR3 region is CASSLSAQGVYNEQFF. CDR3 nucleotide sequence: TGTGCCAGCAGTTTATCGGCGCAGGGTGTCTACAATGAGCAGTTCTTC.

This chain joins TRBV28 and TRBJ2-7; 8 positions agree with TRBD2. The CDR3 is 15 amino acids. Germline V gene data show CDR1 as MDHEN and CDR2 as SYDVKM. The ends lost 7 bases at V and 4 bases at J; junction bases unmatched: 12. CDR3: CASKVSGTSIYEQYF. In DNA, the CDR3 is TGTGCCAGCAAAGTTTCCGGGACTAGTATTTACGAGCAGTACTTC.

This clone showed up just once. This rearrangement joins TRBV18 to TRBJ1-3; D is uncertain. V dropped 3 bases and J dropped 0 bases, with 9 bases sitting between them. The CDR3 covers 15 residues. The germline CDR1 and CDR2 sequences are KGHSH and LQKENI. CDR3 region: CASSPDVYSGNTIYF. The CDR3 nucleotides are TGTGCCAGCTCACCGGACGTCTACTCTGGAAACACCATATATTTT.

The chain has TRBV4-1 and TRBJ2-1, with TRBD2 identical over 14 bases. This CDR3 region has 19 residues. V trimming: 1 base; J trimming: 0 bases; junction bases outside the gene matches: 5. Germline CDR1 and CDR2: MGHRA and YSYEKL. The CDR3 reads CASSQGTSGRPSSYNEQFF. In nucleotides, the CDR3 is TGCGCCAGCAGCCAAGGGACTAGCGGGAGGCCGAGCTCCTACAATGAGCAGTTCTTC.

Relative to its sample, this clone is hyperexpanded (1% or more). The CDR3 protein is CASSLNPNTGELFF. The DNA of the CDR3 is TGTGCCAGCAGCTTAAATCCGAACACCGGGGAGCTGTTTTTT. The gene calls are TRBV7-9 and TRBJ2-2; no definite D call. CDR1 and CDR2 from the germline V gene are SEHNR and FQNEAQ (reference sequence). The CDR3 runs to 14 residues. The ends were cut back, 2 bases at V and 0 bases at J, with 4 bases in the middle.

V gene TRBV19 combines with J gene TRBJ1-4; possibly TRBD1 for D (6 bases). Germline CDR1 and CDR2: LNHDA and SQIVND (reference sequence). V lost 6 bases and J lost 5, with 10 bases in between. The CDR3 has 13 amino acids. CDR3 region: CASRTGRNEKLFF. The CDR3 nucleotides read TGTGCCAGTAGGACAGGAAGGAATGAAAAACTGTTTTTT.

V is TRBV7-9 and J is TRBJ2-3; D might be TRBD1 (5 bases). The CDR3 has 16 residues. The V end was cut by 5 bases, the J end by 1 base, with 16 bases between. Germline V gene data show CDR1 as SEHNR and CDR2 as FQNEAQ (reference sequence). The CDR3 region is CASSDQPGIGTDTQYF. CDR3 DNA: TGTGCCAGCAGCGACCAACCAGGGATTGGCACAGATACGCAGTATTTT.

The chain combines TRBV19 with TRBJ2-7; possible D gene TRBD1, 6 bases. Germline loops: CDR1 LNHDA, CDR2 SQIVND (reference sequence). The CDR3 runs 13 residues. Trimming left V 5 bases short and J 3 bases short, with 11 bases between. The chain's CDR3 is CASSPRDNYEQYF. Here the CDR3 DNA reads TGTGCCAGTAGTCCCCGGGACAACTACGAGCAGTACTTC.